The 25 T cell receptor beta chains reported below all come from one sample, sequenced in a study of cytotoxic CD8 clonotypes in ibrutinib-treated CLL. The method was immunoSEQ multiplex PCR; TCRdb's version includes in-frame clones alone and lacks a portion of them. In the table there are approximately 350,000 clones, roughly 71% of which are singletons. The sample in question was PBMCs, obtained after 36 months of ibrutinib treatment. All receptors derive from a human donor with chronic lymphocytic leukemia.

The V gene is TRBV2, the J gene TRBJ1-2; the D gene is possibly TRBD1 (5 bases). Per the germline V gene, CDR1 is SNHLY and CDR2 is FYNNEI. The CDR3 runs to 13 residues. V lost 3 bases, J lost 6 bases, and 11 bases lay in between. The CDR3 is CASSDLGVNGYTF. The CDR3 nucleotides are TGTGCCAGCAGTGATCTAGGGGTGAATGGCTACACCTTC. The whole variable domain, remainder taken from reference TRBV2 and TRBJ1-2, is EPEVTQTPSHQVTQMGQEVILRCVPISNHLYFYWYRQILGQKVEFLVSFYNNEISEKSEIFDDQFSVERPDGSNFTLKIRSTKLEDSAMYFCASSDLGVNGYTFGSGTRLTVV.

In this sample, this clone turned up a few times. V usage is TRBV7-9 and J usage is TRBJ1-6; D is perhaps TRBD1 (6 bases). This CDR3 has 16 amino acids. V was shortened by 7 bases and J by 4 bases, with 17 bases between the two germline ends. Germline CDR1 and CDR2: SEHNR and FQNEAQ (reference sequence). The CDR3 DNA sequence: TGTGCCAGCACCACAGGGCAGGAAAATTATAATTCACCCCTCCACTTT. It translates to CASTTGQENYNSPLHF.

V gene TRBV7-2 combines with J gene TRBJ2-7, with 8 bases aligning to TRBD1. Germline-derived CDR1 and CDR2 are SGHTA and FQGNSA. This CDR3 contains 14 residues. V was clipped by 1 base and J by 4 bases; unmatched bases: 3. CDR3 in DNA: TGTGCCAGCAGCTTAGGGACAGGGCGATACGAGCAGTACTTC. It encodes CASSLGTGRYEQYF.

The genes are TRBV19 and TRBJ2-1, with D unresolved. The CDR3 has 14 residues. Trimming removed 3 bases from V and 0 bases from J, with 6 bases in between. Germline lookup yields CDR1 LNHDA and CDR2 SQIVND (reference sequence). CDR3 sequence: CASSIHSSYNEQFF. Written as DNA, the CDR3 is TGTGCCAGTAGTATCCACAGCTCCTACAATGAGCAGTTCTTC.

The J gene is TRBJ2-3, the V gene TRBV7-2; 9 nucleotides line up with TRBD2. Trimming took 7 bases from V and 0 from J; bases not matched to a gene: 5. CDR1 SGHTA and CDR2 FQGNSA come from the germline V gene. The CDR3 has 15 amino acids. CDR3 region: CASNRLAGSTDTQYF. The CDR3 bases are TGTGCCAGCAACCGGCTAGCGGGGAGCACAGATACGCAGTATTTT.

The CDR3 DNA reads as TGCGCCAGCAGCCCAGGGACAGGGGAATACTATGGCTACACCTTC. Translating gives CASSPGTGEYYGYTF. The chain combines TRBV4-3 with TRBJ1-2, with 10 positions matching TRBD1. Germline CDR1 and CDR2: LGHNA and YSLEER. J gave up 3 bases and V 4 bases, and 5 bases lay outside the gene matches. The CDR3 covers 15 residues.

V is TRBV19 and J is TRBJ2-3, with D perhaps given as TRBD1 or TRBD2 (6 bases each). V was clipped by 5 bases and J by 7 bases, with 13 bases between them. This CDR3 spans 13 amino acids. Germline-derived CDR1 and CDR2 are LNHDA and SQIVND (reference sequence). CDR3 sequence reads: CASSWGAQNTQYF. The CDR3 DNA is TGTGCCAGTAGTTGGGGGGCTCAAAATACGCAGTATTTT.

The CDR3 nucleotides read TGTGCCAGCAGCGTAGAAGGACTAGCGGGGTTGGGGGATACGCAGTATTTT. Translating gives CASSVEGLAGLGDTQYF. The chain links TRBV9 to TRBJ2-3, with TRBD2 matching 12 bases. The germline V gene encodes CDR1 SGDLS and CDR2 YYNGEE. V lost 0 bases and J lost 6; bases outside the gene matches: 8. CDR3 length: 17 residues.

The chain carries TRBV10-2 and TRBJ1-6; D is possibly TRBD1 (6 bases). CDR3 length: 18 amino acids. V was trimmed by 4 bases and J by 9 bases, leaving 25 bases between them. Germline loops: CDR1 WSHSY, CDR2 SAAADI. CDR3 in amino acids: CASSAGHREALLGSPLHF. The DNA for the CDR3 is TGCGCCAGCAGTGCGGGACACCGGGAGGCCCTATTAGGTTCACCCCTCCACTTT.

The chain links TRBV19 to TRBJ1-2; D gene unclear. V was clipped by 3 bases and J by 8 bases, with 13 bases between them. This CDR3 spans 13 amino acids. CDR1 LNHDA and CDR2 SQIVND come from the germline V gene (reference sequence). The CDR3 region is CASSIFQEWGYTF. The CDR3 DNA sequence: TGTGCCAGTAGTATCTTCCAGGAATGGGGCTACACCTTC.

The CDR3 loop reads CASSSQRNTEAFF. CDR3 sequence (DNA): TGCGCCAGCAGCTCCCAGAGAAACACTGAAGCTTTCTTT. The chain joins TRBV5-1 to TRBJ1-1, with unresolved D. The CDR3 length is 13 residues. Looked up from germline, CDR1 is SGHRS and CDR2 is YFSETQ. V was pared by 3 bases and J by 2 bases, with 8 bases between.

The chain has TRBV6-6 and TRBJ1-4; no definite D call. The CDR3 consists of 11 residues. V lost 6 bases, J lost 8 bases, and 7 bases lay in between. Germline-derived CDR1 and CDR2 are MNHNY and SVGAGI (reference sequence). The CDR3 loop reads CASSVAEKLFF. The CDR3 DNA is TGTGCCAGCAGCGTGGCCGAAAAACTGTTTTTT.

V gene TRBV9 combines with J gene TRBJ2-2; D remains unclear. Trimming removed 6 bases from V and 3 bases from J, with 6 bases in between. Germline V gene lookup returns CDR1 SGDLS and CDR2 YYNGEE. This CDR3 region has 12 residues. The DNA for the CDR3 is TGTGCCAGCATGAGGTACACCGGGGAGCTGTTTTTT. Its protein is CASMRYTGELFF.

A few counts support this clone. The rearrangement joins TRBV7-6 to TRBJ2-2; D is unresolved. Germline CDR1 reads SGHVS; CDR2 reads FNYEAQ. The V and J ends lost 3 bases and 6 bases respectively, with 8 bases between them. The CDR3 contains 13 residues. The CDR3 protein is CASSFGVAGELFF. Here the CDR3 DNA reads TGTGCCAGCAGCTTTGGAGTCGCCGGGGAGCTGTTTTTT.

CDR3 sequence: CATSRVGAWGRDGYTF. The CDR3 DNA is TGTGCCACCAGCAGAGTTGGGGCATGGGGAAGGGATGGCTACACCTTC. J is TRBJ1-2 and V is TRBV15, with a possible D match to TRBD1 (5 bases). In germline, CDR1 is LNHNV, CDR2 YYDKDF (reference sequence). V shed 1 base and J shed 6 bases, with 18 bases lying between them. This CDR3 comprises 16 residues.

The chain joins TRBV6-5 to TRBJ2-6; a possible D gene is TRBD2 (5 bases). The CDR3 consists of 16 residues. Germline assignment: CDR1 MNHEY and CDR2 SVGAGI. Trimming removed 4 bases from V and 2 bases from J, with 12 bases in between. Here the CDR3 DNA reads TGTGCCAGCAGTTCCACCCCCGGGACTGGGGCCAACGTCCTGACTTTC. This sequence encodes CASSSTPGTGANVLTF.

The V call is TRBV29-1, the J call TRBJ2-7; D could derive from TRBD1 or TRBD2 (5 bases each). Trimming removed 3 bases from V and 6 bases from J, with 12 bases in between. This CDR3 region has 12 residues. Germline V gene data show CDR1 as SQVTM and CDR2 as ANQGSEA. CDR3: CSVDKRGFEQYF. Written as DNA, the CDR3 is TGCAGCGTTGACAAGAGGGGATTCGAGCAGTACTTC.

The chain combines TRBV19 with TRBJ1-5, with 11 nucleotides matching TRBD1. This CDR3 spans 20 amino acids. Trimming at V came to 5 bases and at J to 1 base, leaving 16 bases not matched to a gene. CDR1 LNHDA and CDR2 SQIVND come from the germline V gene (reference sequence). CDR3 residues: CASSAPGLRDRGGSNQPQHF. DNA for the CDR3: TGTGCCAGTAGTGCACCCGGCCTCCGGGACAGGGGGGGGAGCAATCAGCCCCAGCATTTT. The variable domain in full, completed from reference TRBV19 and TRBJ1-5, reads DGGITQSPKYLFRKEGQNVTLSCEQNLNHDAMYWYRQDPGQGLRLIYYSQIVNDFQKGDIAEGYSVSREKKESFPLTVTSAQKNPTAFYLCASSAPGLRDRGGSNQPQHFGDGTRLSIL.

J is TRBJ2-7 and V is TRBV11-1, with 10 bases fitting TRBD1. The CDR3 length is 16 residues. V lost 3 bases, J lost 3 bases, and 8 bases stayed unmatched. Germline V gene sequence: CDR1 SGHAT, CDR2 FQDESV (reference sequence). Here the CDR3 reads CASSFRQGARVYEQYF. The CDR3 coding sequence is TGTGCCAGCAGCTTCAGACAGGGGGCGCGGGTCTACGAGCAGTACTTC. Supplemented by reference TRBV11-1 and TRBJ2-7, the full variable domain reads EAEVAQSPRYKITEKSQAVAFWCDPISGHATLYWYRQILGQGPELLVQFQDESVVDDSQLPKDRFSAERLKGVDSTLKIQPAELGDSAMYLCASSFRQGARVYEQYFGPGTRLTVT.

This clone has more than one count but fewer than ten. The CDR3 spells CASAGGPTDTQYF. CDR3 nucleotide sequence: TGTGCCAGCGCGGGGGGCCCGACAGATACGCAGTATTTT. V and J are TRBV18 and TRBJ2-3; TRBD2 matches at 8 bases. The V gene's germline CDR1 is KGHSH and CDR2 LQKENI. This CDR3 has 13 amino acids. Trimming cost V 8 bases and J 3 bases; bases outside gene matches: 4.

V usage is TRBV7-2 and J usage is TRBJ2-3, with 15 bases aligning to TRBD2. CDR3 size: 16 residues. From germline, CDR1 is SGHTA and CDR2 FQGNSA. V was pared by 1 base and J by 5 bases, with 1 base of the junction left unmatched. CDR3 protein: CASSLGTSGRGDTQYF. CDR3 DNA: TGTGCCAGCAGCTTAGGGACTAGCGGGAGGGGAGATACGCAGTATTTT.

The CDR3 region has the DNA TGTGCCAGCAGTTTATTTTGGGAGCGCGGTAATTACGAGCAGTACTTC. This encodes CASSLFWERGNYEQYF. The chain joins TRBV28 to TRBJ2-7; D is possibly TRBD2 (5 bases). The CDR3 consists of 16 residues. CDR1 and CDR2 from the germline V gene are MDHEN and SYDVKM. The ends were cut back, 1 base at V and 4 bases at J, with 17 bases in the middle. Complete variable domain (other parts from reference TRBV28 and TRBJ2-7): DVKVTQSSRYLVKRTGEKVFLECVQDMDHENMFWYRQDPGLGLRLIYFSYDVKMKEKGDIPEGYSVSREKKERFSLILESASTNQTSMYLCASSLFWERGNYEQYFGPGTRLTVT.

The V and J genes are TRBV5-3 and TRBJ1-2, with 9 bases aligning to TRBD1. TRBV5-3 is an open reading frame, and its role is uncertain. The CDR3 has 15 residues. V trimming: 4 bases; J trimming: 3 bases; junction bases outside the gene matches: 7. The CDR3 is CARSPGTGRDYGYTF. CDR3 nucleotide sequence: TGTGCCAGAAGCCCCGGGACAGGGCGGGACTATGGCTACACCTTC.

The J gene is TRBJ2-1, the V gene TRBV9, with D unclear. The V gene lost 0 bases and the J gene lost 3 bases, with 4 bases spanning the gap. The CDR3 has 13 amino acids. CDR1 is SGDLS, CDR2 YYNGEE, per germline. The CDR3 spells CASSVGDYNEQFF. The CDR3, as DNA: TGTGCCAGCAGCGTAGGGGACTACAATGAGCAGTTCTTC.

The chain has TRBV5-6 and TRBJ2-5; possibly TRBD2 for D (5 bases). The CDR3 runs 14 residues. V was clipped by 1 base and J by 1 base, with 8 bases between them. Germline CDR1 and CDR2: SGHDT and YYEEEE. CDR3 in DNA: TGTGCCAGCAGCTTGCGGCTAGCCCAAGAGACCCAGTACTTC. This sequence encodes CASSLRLAQETQYF.